The 6 T cell receptor beta chains listed next were all sequenced from one sample in a study of blood T cell repertoires in COVID-19. The method was immunoSEQ multiplex PCR; TCRdb's version includes in-frame clones alone and lacks a portion of them. This table has 300,000 to 400,000 clones, roughly 90% appearing once. Material: peripheral blood. Source of these receptors: a young woman with COVID-19, enrolled during active disease.

V is TRBV18 and J is TRBJ2-7; 8 positions agree with TRBD1. This CDR3 has 17 residues. V lost 3 bases and J lost 4; bases outside the gene matches: 14. Per the germline V gene, CDR1 is KGHSH and CDR2 is LQKENI. In DNA form, the CDR3 reads TGTGCCAGCTCACCGCAAGACAGGGGCATCAGTGGGTACGAGCAGTACTTC. It encodes CASSPQDRGISGYEQYF.

CDR3 sequence: CASSPIGTGNYGYTF. CDR3 nucleotide sequence: TGTGCCAGCAGTCCAATCGGGACAGGGAACTATGGCTACACCTTC. V is TRBV27 and J is TRBJ1-2, with TRBD1 matching over 9 bases. Losses at the gene ends were 5 bases for V and 2 bases for J; bases not matched to a gene: 6. The CDR3 consists of 15 residues. CDR1 and CDR2 from the germline V gene are MNHEY and SMNVEV (reference sequence).

This chain joins TRBV3-1 (or the pseudogene TRBV3-2) and TRBJ2-4, with 9 nucleotides matching TRBD1. The CDR3 runs 15 residues. J was trimmed by 7 bases and V by 4 bases; bases with no gene match: 8. Germline loops: CDR1 LGHDT, CDR2 YNNKEL (reference sequence). CDR3 sequence (DNA): TGTGCCAGCAGCCGAGATGGACAGGGGTTGAACATTCAGTACTTC. Its protein product is CASSRDGQGLNIQYF.

The chain is built from TRBV2 and TRBJ1-5; D is uncertain. V lost 2 bases to trimming and J lost 4 bases, with 21 bases between them. The CDR3 extends over 18 amino acids. Germline CDR1 is SNHLY and CDR2 is FYNNEI. CDR3 coding DNA: TGTGCCAGCAGTGAAAGGTTGGAGGGAGGAATAGGTAATCAGCCCCAGCATTTT. Protein product: CASSERLEGGIGNQPQHF.

This clone was recorded a few times. This sequence joins TRBV29-1 and TRBJ1-1; D not certain. In germline, CDR1 is SQVTM, CDR2 ANQGSEA. V was cut by 1 base and J by 2 bases, with 5 bases left in between. The length of the CDR3 is 12 residues. The CDR3 spells CSVEGVNTEAFF. Written as DNA, the CDR3 is TGCAGCGTTGAAGGAGTCAACACTGAAGCTTTCTTT.

The chain carries TRBV24-1 and TRBJ2-3; 8 nucleotides line up with TRBD2. This CDR3 has 15 amino acids. The V and J ends lost 5 bases and 5 bases, in that order; junction bases with no gene match: 8. Germline V gives CDR1 KGHDR, CDR2 SFDVKD. CDR3 sequence reads: CATSAAGGRIDTQYF. In nucleotides, the CDR3 is TGTGCCACCAGTGCGGCGGGAGGAAGGATAGATACGCAGTATTTT.